This T cell receptor (beta chain) was retrieved from a study of blood T cell repertoires in COVID-19. This CDR3 is built from 17 residues. Germline CDR1 and CDR2: LGHNA and YNFKEQ. Trimming took 1 base from V and 0 from J, leaving 13 bases between them. Sequencing was performed with immunoSEQ multiplex PCR; in TCRdb, only in-frame clones are kept and a portion is missing. The sample has 65,000 or so clones, about 88% seen once. The receptor's source is a man in his sixties with acute or convalescent COVID-19. This chain joins TRBV4-2 and TRBJ2-4; D remains unclear. Sample: peripheral blood. CDR3 loop: CASSQALDGLAKNIQYF. In DNA, the CDR3 is TGTGCCAGCAGCCAAGCGCTAGACGGATTAGCCAAAAACATTCAGTACTTC.